The clone carrying this T cell receptor beta chain came up once. Study processing details: Researchers report that nucleated cell counts were estimated from reference gene primer amplification. Sequencing used immunoSEQ multiplex PCR; TCRdb keeps in-frame clones, though not all of them. D and trimming come from the DNA, and the V and J calls and clone size come from that table. The sample carries some 91,000 clones, 83% recorded once. The sample comes from a study of blood T cell repertoires in COVID-19. Study at large: Sites in the United States, Italy and Spain provided acute and convalescent COVID-19 samples. The cDNA or gDNA used as material had been derived from T cells, B-cell-depleted T cells, or PBMCs.

Per the germline V gene, CDR1 is SEHNR and CDR2 is FQNEAQ (reference sequence). The length of the CDR3 is 15 residues. Trimming cost V 5 bases and J 5 bases, with 17 bases left between them. The receptor comes from a human donor in a cohort sampled during active COVID-19. The rearrangement uses TRBV7-9 and TRBJ2-3; a possible D gene is TRBD2 (5 bases). Sequences were obtained from peripheral blood. The CDR3 DNA is TGTGCCAGCAGCCCGCAAATCGGACTGAAAGATACGCAGTATTTT. Residues: CASSPQIGLKDTQYF.